The clone carrying this T cell receptor beta chain has just a few counts. This CDR3 is 17 amino acids long. Germline CDR1 SGHAT, CDR2 FQNNGV. Between the trimmed V and J ends, which lost 3 bases and 0 bases, there was a span of 14 bases. This entry comes from a study of blood T cells in healthy people across ages. Through a sample-barcoded 5' primer and a J-beta primer mix, a second PCR was run for about 6 to 11 cycles. MiXCR, applied by TCRdb to the 5' RACE reads, yields one record per CDR3 protein. Of roughly 700,000 distinct CDR3 sequences in the sample, approximately 25% were seen once. The same sample was also used in a study of T cells of mothers and their children. Turning to that study: All extracted RNA went into cDNA synthesis, roughly 1.5 ug per 15 ul. Addition of sample barcodes and 2-4 random nucleotides occurred through the M1S primer of the second PCR. Each child gave some 3 million TCR beta CDR3 reads (each mother, over 9.5 million).

The chain links TRBV11-2 to TRBJ2-2, with TRBD2 as a possible D gene (5 bases). This TCR derives from a boy younger than 18 in good health. The sequencing input was blood. The DNA for the CDR3 is TGTGCCAGCAGCTTTGAATTCGGACTCGCGAACACCGGGGAGCTGTTTTTT. This codes for CASSFEFGLANTGELFF.